A single sample is the source of the 22 T cell receptor beta chains below, sequenced in a study of T cell repertoires in cytomegalovirus infection. Their antigens remain unidentified. TCRdb redid the calling of the reads with MiXCR, one entry per CDR3 protein. The sample has approximately 83,000 distinct CDR3 sequences, roughly a quarter seen once. The sequencing here drew on CD8+ T cells from cultured PBMCs, taken from culture after CMV antigen stimulation. These receptors were collected from a human donor in good health (CMV status not recorded). Some clones in this sample may be carry-over from other donors' samples.

The table lists this clonotype with many counts. The DNA for the CDR3 is TGTGCCAGCAGCTTAAGACCTCAGGCTTATTATGGCTACACCTTC. The encoded protein is CASSLRPQAYYGYTF. This chain joins TRBV7-8 and TRBJ1-2; D not resolved. V lost 2 bases and J 5 bases, leaving 15 bases between the germline ends. Germline V lookup: CDR1 SGHVS, CDR2 FQNEAQ. The length of the CDR3 is 15 residues. The full variable domain, completed using reference TRBV7-8 and TRBJ1-2, is GAGVSQSPRYKVAKRGQDVALRCDPISGHVSLFWYQQALGQGPEFLTYFQNEAQLDKSGLPSDRFFAERPEGSVSTLKIQRTQQEDSAVYLCASSLRPQAYYGYTFGSGTRLTVV.

This clonotype was seen a handful of times. The chain uses TRBV30 and TRBJ1-5; 7 bases map to TRBD1. Losses at the gene ends were 3 bases for V and 3 bases for J; bases not matched to a gene: 2. The CDR3 length is 13 residues. Germline V lookup: CDR1 GTSNPN, CDR2 SVGIG (reference sequence). The CDR3 coding sequence is TGTGCCTGGAGCGGACAGGCCAATCAGCCCCAGCATTTT. Translation gives CAWSGQANQPQHF.

This clonotype has a handful of counts. The J gene is TRBJ1-1, the V gene TRBV6-1; D call uncertain. Trimming took off 3 bases at V and 3 bases at J, with 11 bases between the two ends. The germline V gene encodes CDR1 MNHNS and CDR2 SASEGT. The CDR3 runs 14 residues. DNA of the CDR3: TGTGCCAGCAGTGAGACACTCCGTGACACTGAAGCTTTCTTT. It codes for CASSETLRDTEAFF.

This clonotype was recorded at least ten times. The chain carries TRBV6-2 or TRBV6-3 and TRBJ2-4; tentative D call: TRBD2 (6 bases). CDR1 and CDR2 from the germline V gene are MNHEY and SVGEGT. CDR3 length: 17 amino acids. Trimming left V 6 bases short and J 1 base short, with 19 bases between. The CDR3 nucleotides are TGTGCCAGCAGACCTACACCTGCCGCGGGGGCCAAAAACATTCAGTACTTC. Translating it yields CASRPTPAAGAKNIQYF.

This clonotype appeared many times. The chain employs TRBV7-2 and TRBJ1-5; D is unclear. The CDR3 length is 15 residues. V lost 1 base, J lost 2 bases, and 9 bases lay in between. Germline V lookup: CDR1 SGHTA, CDR2 FQGNSA. CDR3 DNA sequence: TGTGCCAGCAGCTTAGTTCCCGGGGGCAATCAGCCCCAGCATTTT. This codes for CASSLVPGGNQPQHF.

This clonotype was observed a handful of times. The rearrangement links TRBV19 to TRBJ1-4; D gene unclear. Germline values: CDR1 LNHDA, CDR2 SQIVND (reference sequence). Trimming cost V 6 bases and J 8 bases, with 13 bases left between them. The CDR3 runs to 13 residues. The CDR3 protein is CASRVLGGEKLFF. CDR3 nucleotides: TGTGCCAGTAGAGTCCTGGGTGGAGAAAAACTGTTTTTT.

This clonotype was seen ten or more times. V and J are TRBV6-2 or TRBV6-3 and TRBJ2-7; 10 bases map to TRBD1. Germline assignment: CDR1 MNHEY and CDR2 SVGEGT. The junction had 9 bases not matched to a gene; V was cut back by 0 bases and J by 1 base. There are 18 residues in the CDR3. The CDR3 sequence: CASSYSTPGDRGSYEQYF. CDR3 DNA sequence: TGTGCCAGCAGTTACTCGACGCCTGGGGACAGGGGTTCCTACGAGCAGTACTTC.

The gene calls are TRBV12-3 or TRBV12-4 and TRBJ1-2; perhaps TRBD1 as D (6 bases). This CDR3 spans 14 amino acids. The V end lost 5 bases, the J end lost 0 bases, and 10 bases lay between the germline ends. Here the CDR3 DNA reads TGTGCCAGCAGTCCGGGGACACCTAACTATGGCTACACCTTC. Amino acids: CASSPGTPNYGYTF.

This clonotype has only a few counts. The rearrangement links TRBV6-5 to TRBJ2-7; D unclear. The V gene lost 0 bases and the J gene lost 5 bases, with 8 bases spanning the gap. The germline V gene has CDR1 MNHEY and CDR2 SVGAGI. CDR3 length equals 13 residues. The CDR3 region has the DNA TGTGCCAGCAGTTACTCGGCTGAAGACGAGCAGTACTTC. It yields the protein CASSYSAEDEQYF.

This clonotype was observed a handful of times. The genes are TRBV6-2 or TRBV6-3 and TRBJ1-5; TRBD1 aligns across 7 bases. Germline CDR1 reads MNHEY; CDR2 reads SVGEGT. The length of the CDR3 is 15 residues. Trimming cost V 6 bases and J 2 bases; bases outside gene matches: 7. CDR3 DNA: TGTGCCAGCAGCGATGGACAGGTCGGCAATCAGCCCCAGCATTTT. It yields the protein CASSDGQVGNQPQHF.

The CDR3, as DNA: TGTGCCAGCAGGCCGCGAGACCCATTGGAGACTGAAGCTTTCTTT. This sequence encodes CASRPRDPLETEAFF. The chain employs TRBV2 and TRBJ1-1, with unresolved D. Germline CDR1 reads SNHLY; CDR2 reads FYNNEI. Trimming stripped 6 bases from V and 5 bases from J, with 19 bases between. This CDR3 has 15 amino acids.

Comment on this clonotype: It may be a read error: a sequence one base away is much more abundant. A read error is likely, as this CDR3 ends without the conserved phenylalanine or tryptophan. J is TRBJ2-1 and V is TRBV7-8; possible D gene TRBD2, 6 bases. Trimming removed 3 bases at V and 7 bases at J, with 10 bases between. Germline lookup yields CDR1 SGHVS and CDR2 FQNEAQ. The CDR3 spans 13 residues. The CDR3 here is CASSFLRGNEQFL. CDR3 bases: TGTGCCAGCAGCTTTCTCCGGGGGAATGAGCAGTTCCTC.

This clonotype has only a few counts. V is TRBV9 and J is TRBJ2-3; TRBD2 agrees at 13 bases. V gave up 2 bases and J gave up 3 bases; unmatched junction bases: 3. The CDR3 has 16 amino acids. Germline loops: CDR1 SGDLS, CDR2 YYNGEE. The CDR3 bases are TGTGCCAGCAGCGTGGGACTAGCGGGGTTAACAGATACGCAGTATTTT. Translating gives CASSVGLAGLTDTQYF.

This chain joins TRBV10-2 and TRBJ1-3; D not resolved. V lost 10 bases and J 6 bases, leaving 19 bases between the germline ends. The CDR3 sequence is 14 residues long. CDR1 and CDR2 from the germline V gene are WSHSY and SAAADI. CDR3 nucleotides: TGCGCCATCCAAGACCGGAACCTGGTAAACACCATATATTTT. As protein: CAIQDRNLVNTIYF.

As for this clonotype: A much more abundant neighbour one base away suggests this may be a read error. The chain joins TRBV7-8 to TRBJ1-5; no clear D. CDR1 SGHVS and CDR2 FQNEAQ come from the germline V gene. This CDR3 is built from 15 residues. The CDR3 bases are TGTGCCAACAGCTTCGGGGTCGGTGGTAATCAGCCCCAGCATTTT. It translates to CANSFGVGGNQPQHF.

This clonotype was detected ten times or more. The V call is TRBV20-1, the J call TRBJ2-2; D is possibly TRBD1 (6 bases). In germline, CDR1 is DFQATT, CDR2 SNEGSKA (reference sequence). V gave up 0 bases and J gave up 6 bases, with 11 bases separating them. This CDR3 has 14 residues. The CDR3 spells CSARDGGHPGELFF. Here the CDR3 DNA reads TGCAGTGCTAGAGATGGGGGCCATCCCGGGGAGCTGTTTTTT.

This clonotype came up a few times. This chain joins TRBV6-2 or TRBV6-3 and TRBJ2-1; 9 bases line up with TRBD2. The CDR3 is 15 amino acids. Germline loops: CDR1 MNHEY, CDR2 SVGEGT. V lost 2 bases, J lost 9 bases, and 8 bases stayed unmatched. CDR3 bases: TGTGCCAGCAGTTACCCAGCGGGAGGCCCATTTGAGCAGTTCTTC. Amino acid sequence: CASSYPAGGPFEQFF.

This clonotype was found many times. V and J are TRBV9 and TRBJ2-5; 7 bases match TRBD1. Germline V lookup: CDR1 SGDLS, CDR2 YYNGEE. The V segment lost 0 bases and the J segment 5 bases; nucleotides outside the gene matches: 10. The CDR3 has 16 residues. CDR3 sequence (DNA): TGTGCCAGCAGCGTAGAGGGGGCGGATTCGCGCGAGACCCAGTACTTC. It codes for CASSVEGADSRETQYF.

Only a few counts were recorded for this clonotype. J is TRBJ1-2 and V is TRBV20-1; TRBD1 might be the D (5 bases). CDR3 length: 20 residues. Germline loops: CDR1 DFQATT, CDR2 SNEGSKA (reference sequence). V lost 4 bases, J lost 4 bases, and 34 bases lay in between. The CDR3, as DNA: TGCAGTGCTACGAGGTGGGCTGGTAGGGAGGCTTCTAATACAGGCTATGGCTACACCTTC. Translating gives CSATRWAGREASNTGYGYTF.

This clonotype has just a few counts. The chain uses TRBV27 and TRBJ1-2; D is perhaps TRBD1 (5 bases). CDR3 length: 13 amino acids. Germline assignment: CDR1 MNHEY and CDR2 SMNVEV (reference sequence). Trimming stripped 4 bases from V and 8 bases from J, with 14 bases between. In nucleotides, the CDR3 is TGTGCCAGCAGTTCGCCGGGGGGGACGGGCTACACCTTC. It is translated as CASSSPGGTGYTF.

The chain recombines TRBV29-1 with TRBJ2-1; 12 bases align to TRBD1. J lost 8 bases, V lost 7 bases, and 9 bases had no gene match. CDR1 SQVTM and CDR2 ANQGSEA come from the germline V gene. The CDR3 extends over 14 amino acids. CDR3 bases: TGCAGCGCCCCGGGACAGGGGGCGAGGGATGAGCAGTTCTTC. The encoded protein is CSAPGQGARDEQFF.

This clonotype was seen more than once but under ten times. The chain recombines TRBV12-3 or TRBV12-4 with TRBJ2-7, with D possibly TRBD2 on 5 matching bases. The V end was cut by 6 bases, the J end by 2 bases, with 17 bases between. This CDR3 spans 15 amino acids. CDR3 sequence (DNA): TGTGCCAGCAGCCCCCCCGGGGTCGGGACCTACGAGCAGTACTTC. Translating gives CASSPPGVGTYEQYF.